Listed below are T cell receptor beta chains from one sample, sequenced in a study of blood T cell repertoires in COVID-19. This table comes from immunoSEQ multiplex PCR, and its TCRdb copy is limited to in-frame clones, with some not included. The sample holds 130,000 or so clones; about four fifths are singletons and the top ten take 1.6%. The sequencing input was peripheral blood. The receptors here all came from a human donor in a cohort sampled during active COVID-19. The CDR3 runs from the conserved cysteine through the conserved F or W. Each record gives: J gene, clone size, D gene, V gene, CDR3 length, CDR3 DNA, CDR3 protein. D genes are given only for firm matches. For some rows the clone size is stated as once, few or many, or as a class when expanded; others skip it.

J: TRBJ1-2
size: .
D: TRBD1
V: TRBV7-8
length: 14
DNA: TGTGCCAGCAGCCGCCAGGGACAGAGCTATGGCTACACCTTC
CDR3: CASSRQGQSYGYTF

J: TRBJ2-3
size: .
D: TRBD1
V: TRBV6-5
length: 15
DNA: TGTGCCAGCAGCCCCGACAGGGATTATACAGATACGCAGTATTTT
CDR3: CASSPDRDYTDTQYF

J: TRBJ1-2
size: once
D: TRBD1
V: TRBV5-1
length: 14
DNA: TGCGCCAGCAGCTTGGGGGACAGGGGCTATGGCTACACCTTC
CDR3: CASSLGDRGYGYTF

J: TRBJ1-4
size: .
D: .
V: TRBV5-5
length: 15
DNA: TGTGCCAGCAGCTTTTTCGACTCAACTAATGAAAAACTGTTTTTT
CDR3: CASSFFDSTNEKLFF

J: TRBJ2-6
size: .
D: .
V: TRBV6-1
length: 15
DNA: TGTGCCAGCAGTGAAGAGCGAGCTGGGGCCAACGTCCTGACTTTC
CDR3: CASSEERAGANVLTF

J: TRBJ2-7
size: .
D: TRBD2
V: TRBV3-1/TRBV3-2
length: 15
DNA: TGTGCCAGCAGCCAATGGGGCAGCGGGAGAAACGAGCAGTACTTC
CDR3: CASSQWGSGRNEQYF

J: TRBJ2-1
size: .
D: TRBD1
V: TRBV11-2
length: 15
DNA: TGTGCCAGCAGCCCCGGGACAGGCACCCACAATGAGCAGTTCTTC
CDR3: CASSPGTGTHNEQFF

J: TRBJ2-3
size: .
D: .
V: TRBV7-3
length: 14
DNA: TGTGCCAGCAGTTCCGGGGGAGGAGCAGATACGCAGTATTTT
CDR3: CASSSGGGADTQYF

J: TRBJ2-3
size: .
D: TRBD1
V: TRBV5-1
length: 15
DNA: TGCGCCAGCAGCCCAGGACAGGTAGACACAGATACGCAGTATTTT
CDR3: CASSPGQVDTDTQYF

J: TRBJ1-1
size: .
D: .
V: TRBV4-2
length: 15
DNA: TGTGCCAGCAGCCAAGGTTCGAGAGCAAACACTGAAGCTTTCTTT
CDR3: CASSQGSRANTEAFF

J: TRBJ2-2
size: few
D: TRBD2
V: TRBV4-3
length: 17
DNA: TGCGCCAGCAGCCAATCGTTAGCGGGAGCGGGTACCGGGGAGCTGTTTTTT
CDR3: CASSQSLAGAGTGELFF

J: TRBJ1-1
size: .
D: .
V: TRBV2
length: 14
DNA: TGTGCCAGCAGTGAAAGGGGTTCGAACACTGAAGCTTTCTTT
CDR3: CASSERGSNTEAFF

J: TRBJ2-1
size: .
D: TRBD2
V: TRBV5-4
length: 13
DNA: TGTGCCAGCAGCTCCGGACTAGTGCCTGAGCAGTTCTTC
CDR3: CASSSGLVPEQFF

J: TRBJ2-1
size: .
D: TRBD2
V: TRBV11-1
length: 15
DNA: TGTGCCAGCAGCCCGCGGACTAGCGGGAGGAATGAGCAGTTCTTC
CDR3: CASSPRTSGRNEQFF

J: TRBJ2-7
size: .
D: TRBD1
V: TRBV30
length: 16
DNA: TGTGCCTGGAGAATCGGCGGGACAGGGGGCTTGTACGAGCAGTACTTC
CDR3: CAWRIGGTGGLYEQYF

J: TRBJ1-2
size: .
D: TRBD1
V: TRBV9
length: 15
DNA: TGTGCCAGCAGCGCACGGTGGGAGGACAGGGCTGGCTACACCTTC
CDR3: CASSARWEDRAGYTF

J: TRBJ1-2
size: .
D: .
V: TRBV20-1
length: 11
DNA: TGCAGTGCTACCAGGTCCTATGGCTACACCTTC
CDR3: CSATRSYGYTF

J: TRBJ2-2
size: .
D: .
V: TRBV7-3
length: 13
DNA: TGTGCCAGCAGCTACCCTATGGCCGGGGAGCTGTTTTTT
CDR3: CASSYPMAGELFF

J: TRBJ2-5
size: .
D: .
V: TRBV5-1
length: 14
DNA: TGCGCCAGCAGCTTTAGTAATCACCAAGAGACCCAGTACTTC
CDR3: CASSFSNHQETQYF

J: TRBJ2-1
size: .
D: TRBD2
V: TRBV11-2
length: 16
DNA: TGTGCCAGCAGGACTCTTAGCGGGAGGGTTTACAATGAGCAGTTCTTC
CDR3: CASRTLSGRVYNEQFF

J: TRBJ2-7
size: .
D: .
V: TRBV11-2
length: 14
DNA: TGTGCCAGCAGCCCTGGACTTACGAGGGGGGAGCAGTACTTC
CDR3: CASSPGLTRGEQYF

J: TRBJ2-2
size: once
D: .
V: TRBV5-1
length: 16
DNA: TGCGCCAGCAGCCCCGCCCGGACAACGAACACCGGGGAGCTGTTTTTT
CDR3: CASSPARTTNTGELFF

J: TRBJ2-2
size: .
D: .
V: TRBV21-1
length: 17
DNA: TGTGCCACCCAGAGGGTCGGAGCCCGGACGAACACCGGGGAGCTGTTTTTT
CDR3: CATQRVGARTNTGELFF

J: TRBJ2-1
size: many
D: TRBD2
V: TRBV6-4
length: 14
DNA: TGTGCCAGTTCTAGCGGGAGCTCCTACAATGAGCAGTTCTTC
CDR3: CASSSGSSYNEQFF

J: TRBJ1-2
size: .
D: .
V: TRBV7-2
length: 13
DNA: TGTGCCAGCAGAGAGGGTCCGGGTCGAAGCTACACCTTC
CDR3: CASREGPGRSYTF

J: TRBJ1-3
size: .
D: .
V: TRBV3-1/TRBV3-2
length: 15
DNA: TGTGCCAGCAGCCCTCCCTGGGGGGGCGGAAACACCATATATTTT
CDR3: CASSPPWGGGNTIYF

J: TRBJ2-1
size: .
D: .
V: TRBV7-9
length: 13
DNA: TGTGCCAGCAGCCGTGGACTGCCCAATGAGCAGTTCTTC
CDR3: CASSRGLPNEQFF

J: TRBJ2-7
size: .
D: .
V: TRBV9
length: 15
DNA: TGTGCCAGCAGCGTAGACGGAGCGGTCTCCTACGAGCAGTACTTC
CDR3: CASSVDGAVSYEQYF

J: TRBJ1-1
size: .
D: .
V: TRBV19
length: 14
DNA: TGTGCCAGTAGTATAGCTGCAGGGTTCACTGAAGCTTTCTTT
CDR3: CASSIAAGFTEAFF

J: TRBJ2-3
size: .
D: TRBD1
V: TRBV2
length: 15
DNA: TGTGCCAGCAGCCTCTCCGGGACAGGGATAGATACGCAGTATTTT
CDR3: CASSLSGTGIDTQYF

J: TRBJ2-7
size: .
D: TRBD1
V: TRBV28
length: 15
DNA: TGTGCCAGCACCAAGGGCGGGACAGGGCCCTACGAGCAGTACTTC
CDR3: CASTKGGTGPYEQYF

J: TRBJ2-3
size: .
D: .
V: TRBV7-2
length: 16
DNA: TGTGCCAGCAGCTTCCGGGACTCGGGTTGGGGAGATACGCAGTATTTT
CDR3: CASSFRDSGWGDTQYF

J: TRBJ2-7
size: .
D: TRBD1
V: TRBV18
length: 15
DNA: TGTGCCAGCTCACCCGGTCCAGGGGGCCTCTACGAGCAGTACTTC
CDR3: CASSPGPGGLYEQYF

J: TRBJ1-1
size: once
D: .
V: TRBV19
length: 15
DNA: TGTGCCAGTAGTCCCCGGGTCTTGGAGAACACTGAAGCTTTCTTT
CDR3: CASSPRVLENTEAFF

J: TRBJ1-3
size: .
D: .
V: TRBV27
length: 13
DNA: TGTGCCAGTAGACAGAGCTCTGGAAACACCATATATTTT
CDR3: CASRQSSGNTIYF

J: TRBJ1-1
size: .
D: .
V: TRBV5-4
length: 13
DNA: TGTGCCAGCAGGATGGACAGGAACACTGAAGCTTTCTTT
CDR3: CASRMDRNTEAFF

J: TRBJ1-1
size: .
D: TRBD1
V: TRBV28
length: 14
DNA: TGTGCCAGCAGTTTGCCCAGGGGGCAGACTGAAGCTTTCTTT
CDR3: CASSLPRGQTEAFF

J: TRBJ1-2
size: .
D: .
V: TRBV28
length: 14
DNA: TGTGCCAGCAGTTTATCGGGGGGTTACTATGGCTACACCTTC
CDR3: CASSLSGGYYGYTF

J: TRBJ2-7
size: .
D: TRBD2
V: TRBV30
length: 13
DNA: TGTGCCTGGAGCGGGGGGACTAGGGGCGAGCAGTACTTC
CDR3: CAWSGGTRGEQYF

J: TRBJ2-7
size: .
D: .
V: TRBV27
length: 14
DNA: TGTGCCAGCAGTTCCGGGACTCCATCACGCGAGCAGTACTTC
CDR3: CASSSGTPSREQYF

J: TRBJ2-7
size: .
D: TRBD2
V: TRBV6-2/TRBV6-3
length: 15
DNA: TGTGCCAGCAGTTCCCTGCTAGCGGGAGACATCGAGCAGTACTTC
CDR3: CASSSLLAGDIEQYF